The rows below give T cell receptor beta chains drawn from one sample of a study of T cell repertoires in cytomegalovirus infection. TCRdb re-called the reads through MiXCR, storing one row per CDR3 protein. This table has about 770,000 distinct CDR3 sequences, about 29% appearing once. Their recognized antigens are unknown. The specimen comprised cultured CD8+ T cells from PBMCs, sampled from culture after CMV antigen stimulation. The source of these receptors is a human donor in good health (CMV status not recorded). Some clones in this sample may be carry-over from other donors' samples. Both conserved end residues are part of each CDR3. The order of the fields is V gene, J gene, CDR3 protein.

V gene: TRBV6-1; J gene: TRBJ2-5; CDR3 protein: CASSDPLGGQETQYF
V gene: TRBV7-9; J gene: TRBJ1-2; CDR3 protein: CAWSGGTPKITNYGYTF
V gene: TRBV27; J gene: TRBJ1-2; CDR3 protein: CASSLSGGYYGYTF
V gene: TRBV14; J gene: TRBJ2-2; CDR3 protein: CASSQDQRELTNTGELFF
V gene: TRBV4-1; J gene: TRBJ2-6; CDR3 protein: CASSRGTAGGRLGANVLTF
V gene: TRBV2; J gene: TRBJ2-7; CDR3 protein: CASSDSLDRTSYEQYF
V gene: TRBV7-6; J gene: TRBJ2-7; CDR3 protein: CASSFSPGQGAYEQYF
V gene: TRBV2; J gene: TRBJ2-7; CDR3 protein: CASSSTAFTYEQYF
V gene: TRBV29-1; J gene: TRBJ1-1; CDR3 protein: CSVGGTTNTEAFF
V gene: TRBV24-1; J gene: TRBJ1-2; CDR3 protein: CATSDDRLVGYTF
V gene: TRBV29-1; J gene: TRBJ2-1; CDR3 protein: CSVPTGDEQFF
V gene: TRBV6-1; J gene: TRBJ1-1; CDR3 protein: CASSLTGGELAPTEAFF
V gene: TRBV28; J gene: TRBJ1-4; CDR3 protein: CASIPTGQLTNEKLFF
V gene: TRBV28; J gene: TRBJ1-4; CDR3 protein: CASSLPSASEKLFF
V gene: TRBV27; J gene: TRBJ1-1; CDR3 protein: CASSVAGGFTEAFF
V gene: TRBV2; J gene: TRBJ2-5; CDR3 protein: CASSGPGQGSRETQYF
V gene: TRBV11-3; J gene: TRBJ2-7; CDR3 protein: CASSSNDGTYEQYF
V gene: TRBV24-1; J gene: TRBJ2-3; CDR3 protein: CATSASTGSATDTQYF
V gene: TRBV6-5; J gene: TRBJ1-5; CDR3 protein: CASSSDRVGNQPQHF
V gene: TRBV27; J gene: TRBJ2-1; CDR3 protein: CASSFLAGVDNEQFF
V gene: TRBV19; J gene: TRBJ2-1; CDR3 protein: CASSITGGDYNEQFF
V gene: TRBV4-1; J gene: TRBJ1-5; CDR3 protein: CASSPGQGADQPQHF
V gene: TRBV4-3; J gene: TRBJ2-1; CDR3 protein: CASSQVRGPTNEQFF
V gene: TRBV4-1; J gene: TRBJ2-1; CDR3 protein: CASSQDEEGGSYNEQFF
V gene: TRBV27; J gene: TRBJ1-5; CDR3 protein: CASRAGGSYQPQHF
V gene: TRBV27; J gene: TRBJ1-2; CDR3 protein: CASMAGTGVTPLYGYTF
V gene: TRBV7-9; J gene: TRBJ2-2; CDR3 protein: CASSLAGTGDPGELFF
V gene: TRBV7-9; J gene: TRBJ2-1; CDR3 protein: CASSDRDRVGNEQFF
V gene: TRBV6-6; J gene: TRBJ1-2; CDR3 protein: CASTYDRDGYTF
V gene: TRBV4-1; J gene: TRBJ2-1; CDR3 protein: CASSQASGRLPLYNEQFF
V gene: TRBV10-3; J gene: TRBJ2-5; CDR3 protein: CAISESGGAETQYF
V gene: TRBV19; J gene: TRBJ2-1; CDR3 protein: CATKVSPGTGRLNEQFF
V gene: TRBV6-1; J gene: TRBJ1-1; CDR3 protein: CASSEGRHQNTEAFF
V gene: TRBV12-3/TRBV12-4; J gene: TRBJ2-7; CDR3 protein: CASSLEGGGGYEQYF
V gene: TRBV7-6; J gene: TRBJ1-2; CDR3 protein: CASSPGQGSYYGYTF
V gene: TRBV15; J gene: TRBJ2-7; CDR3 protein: CATSVGHEQYF
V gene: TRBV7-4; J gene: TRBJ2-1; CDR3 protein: CASSLGGGPLREQFF
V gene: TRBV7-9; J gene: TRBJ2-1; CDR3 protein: CASSPQGARYNEQFF
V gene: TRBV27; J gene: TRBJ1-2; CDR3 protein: CASSFASNYGYTF
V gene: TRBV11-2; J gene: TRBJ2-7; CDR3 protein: CASSLPGGFYEQYF
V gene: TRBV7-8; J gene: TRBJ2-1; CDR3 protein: CASSLNRRVLNEQFF
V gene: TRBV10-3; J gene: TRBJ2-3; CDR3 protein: CAISEFHREADTQYF
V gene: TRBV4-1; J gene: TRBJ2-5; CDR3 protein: CASSQKGSSSKETQYF
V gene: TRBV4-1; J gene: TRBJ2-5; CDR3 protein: CASSQESSGGQTQYF
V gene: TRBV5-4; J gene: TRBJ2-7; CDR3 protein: CASSQIEPVEQYF
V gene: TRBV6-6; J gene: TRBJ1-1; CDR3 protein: CASSYSRQVLNTEAFF
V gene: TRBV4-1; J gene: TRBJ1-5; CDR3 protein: CASSASDWGNQPQHF
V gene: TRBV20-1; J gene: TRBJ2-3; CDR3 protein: CSARDETDEITDTQYF
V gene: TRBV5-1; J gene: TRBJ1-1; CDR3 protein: CASSRDRNMNTEAFF
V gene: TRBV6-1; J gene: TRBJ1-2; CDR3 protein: CASSQTGASYLNYGYTF
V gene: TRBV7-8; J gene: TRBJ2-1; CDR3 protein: CASSNRRVVPNNEQFF
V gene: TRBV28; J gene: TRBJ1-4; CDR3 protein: CASRNRGGPDNEKLFF
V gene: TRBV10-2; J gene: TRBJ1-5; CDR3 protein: CASSELGGLRMPQHF
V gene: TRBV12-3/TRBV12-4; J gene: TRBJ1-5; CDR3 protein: CASSFGGGKPQHF
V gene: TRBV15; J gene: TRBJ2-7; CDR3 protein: CATSRDSGLPYEQYF
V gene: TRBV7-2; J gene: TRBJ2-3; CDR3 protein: CASSPLQRGAGDTQYF
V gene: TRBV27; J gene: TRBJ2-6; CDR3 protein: CASSSRQYSGANVLTF
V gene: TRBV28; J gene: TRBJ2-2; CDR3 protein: CASSSYPRGSTGELFF